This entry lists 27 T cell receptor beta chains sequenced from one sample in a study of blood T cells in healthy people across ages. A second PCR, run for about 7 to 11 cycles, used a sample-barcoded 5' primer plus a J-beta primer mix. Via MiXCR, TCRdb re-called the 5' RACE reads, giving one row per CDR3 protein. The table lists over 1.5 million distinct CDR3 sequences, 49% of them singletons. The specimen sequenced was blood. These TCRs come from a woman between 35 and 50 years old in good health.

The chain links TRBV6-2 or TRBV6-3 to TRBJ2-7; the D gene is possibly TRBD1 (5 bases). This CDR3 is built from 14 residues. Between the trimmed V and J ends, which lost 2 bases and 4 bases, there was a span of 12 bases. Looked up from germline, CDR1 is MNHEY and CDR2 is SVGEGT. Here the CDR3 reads CASSYPTDSYEQYF. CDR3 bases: TGTGCCAGCAGTTACCCGACAGACTCATACGAGCAGTACTTC.

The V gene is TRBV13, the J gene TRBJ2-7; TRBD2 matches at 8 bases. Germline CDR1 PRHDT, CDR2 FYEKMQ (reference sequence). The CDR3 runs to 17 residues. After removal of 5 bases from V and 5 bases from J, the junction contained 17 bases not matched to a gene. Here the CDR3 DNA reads TGTGCCAGCAGCACCCGGGTGATCGGGGGGGCCCACCACGAGCAGTACTTC. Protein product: CASSTRVIGGAHHEQYF.

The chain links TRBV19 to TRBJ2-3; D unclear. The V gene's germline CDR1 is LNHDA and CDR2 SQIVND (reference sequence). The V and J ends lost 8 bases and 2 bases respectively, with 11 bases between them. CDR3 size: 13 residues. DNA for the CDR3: TGTGCCAGTCGATGGAGCGACACAGATACGCAGTATTTT. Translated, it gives CASRWSDTDTQYF.

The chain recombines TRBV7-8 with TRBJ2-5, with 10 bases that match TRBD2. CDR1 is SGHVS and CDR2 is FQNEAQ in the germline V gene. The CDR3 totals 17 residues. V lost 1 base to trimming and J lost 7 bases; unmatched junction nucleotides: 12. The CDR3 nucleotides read TGTGCCAGCAGCTTAGGAATAGCGGGGGGCCCAGAAGCGACCCAGTACTTC. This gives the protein CASSLGIAGGPEATQYF.

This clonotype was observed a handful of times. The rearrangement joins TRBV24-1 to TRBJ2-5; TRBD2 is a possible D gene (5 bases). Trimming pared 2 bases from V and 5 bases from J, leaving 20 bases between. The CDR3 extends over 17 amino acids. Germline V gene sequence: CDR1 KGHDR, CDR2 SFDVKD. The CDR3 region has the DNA TGTGCCACCAGTGATTGGGCGGAGCCCCGGGGTTCGGAGACCCAGTACTTC. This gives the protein CATSDWAEPRGSETQYF.

The CDR3 protein is CATSRGRTETDTQYF. The CDR3 DNA reads as TGTGCCACCAGCAGGGGAAGGACAGAAACAGATACGCAGTATTTT. V and J are TRBV15 and TRBJ2-3, with D tentatively TRBD1 (6 bases). V dropped 3 bases and J dropped 3 bases, with 13 bases sitting between them. Germline V gives CDR1 LNHNV, CDR2 YYDKDF (reference sequence). This CDR3 is 15 amino acids long. The complete variable domain, with remaining parts taken from reference TRBV15 and TRBJ2-3, reads DAMVIQNPRYQVTQFGKPVTLSCSQTLNHNVMYWYQQKSSQAPKLLFHYYDKDFNNEADTPDNFQSRRPNTSFCFLDIRSPGLGDTAMYLCATSRGRTETDTQYFGPGTRLTVL.

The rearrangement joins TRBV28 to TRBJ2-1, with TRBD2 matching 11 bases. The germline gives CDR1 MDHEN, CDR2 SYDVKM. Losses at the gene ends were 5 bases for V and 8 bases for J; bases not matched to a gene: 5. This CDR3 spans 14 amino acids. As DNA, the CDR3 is TGTGCCAGCAGTATTAGCGGGGGGGCCGATGAGCAGTTCTTC. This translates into CASSISGGADEQFF.

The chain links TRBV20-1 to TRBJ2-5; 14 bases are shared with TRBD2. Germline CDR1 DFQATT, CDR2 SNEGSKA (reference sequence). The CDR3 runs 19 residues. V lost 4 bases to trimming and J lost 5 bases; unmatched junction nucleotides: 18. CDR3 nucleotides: TGCAGTGCTAACCACAAGAGAGGACTAGCGGGGGGCCGGTTGGAGACCCAGTACTTC. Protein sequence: CSANHKRGLAGGRLETQYF.

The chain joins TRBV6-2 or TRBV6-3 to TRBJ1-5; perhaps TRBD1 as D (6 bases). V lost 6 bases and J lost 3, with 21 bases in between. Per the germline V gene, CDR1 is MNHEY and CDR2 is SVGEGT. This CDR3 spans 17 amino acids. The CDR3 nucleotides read TGTGCCAGCAGCCGCCTAGGGGGGAAGGAGGCCAATCAGCCCCAGCATTTT. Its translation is CASSRLGGKEANQPQHF.

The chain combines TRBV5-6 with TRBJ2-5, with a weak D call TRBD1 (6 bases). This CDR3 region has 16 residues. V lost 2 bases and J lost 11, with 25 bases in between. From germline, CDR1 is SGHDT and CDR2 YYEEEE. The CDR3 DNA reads TGTGCCAGCAGCTTACAAGGGTGGGGACGGGACAATGAGCAGTACTTC. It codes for CASSLQGWGRDNEQYF.

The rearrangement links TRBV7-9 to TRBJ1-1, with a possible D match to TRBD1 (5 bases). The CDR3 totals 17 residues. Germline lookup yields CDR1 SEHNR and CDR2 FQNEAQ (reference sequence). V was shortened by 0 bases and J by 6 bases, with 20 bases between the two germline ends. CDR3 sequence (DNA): TGTGCCAGCAGCTTAGCAGGGGTGGCGTATTCTGGGGCTGAAGCTTTCTTT. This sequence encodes CASSLAGVAYSGAEAFF.

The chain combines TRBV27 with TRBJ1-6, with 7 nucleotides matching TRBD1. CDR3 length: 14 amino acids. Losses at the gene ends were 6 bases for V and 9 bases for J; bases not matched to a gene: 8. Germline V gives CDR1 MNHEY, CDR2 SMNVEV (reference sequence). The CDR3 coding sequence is TGTGCCAGCAGGATCGACAGGGCGAGTTCACCCCTCCACTTT. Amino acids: CASRIDRASSPLHF.

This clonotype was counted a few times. The CDR3 spells CASSETVEQFF. In nucleotides, the CDR3 is TGTGCCAGCAGTGAGACTGTTGAGCAGTTCTTC. V and J are TRBV2 and TRBJ2-1; no clear D gene. The germline V and J ends were trimmed by 3 bases and 9 bases, with 6 bases remaining between them. Germline-derived CDR1 and CDR2 are SNHLY and FYNNEI. CDR3 length equals 11 residues.

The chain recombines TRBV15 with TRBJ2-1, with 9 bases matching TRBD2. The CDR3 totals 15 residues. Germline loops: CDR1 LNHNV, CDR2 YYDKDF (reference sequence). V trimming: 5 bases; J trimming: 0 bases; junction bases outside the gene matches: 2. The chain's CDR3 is CATSRRGGSYNEQFF. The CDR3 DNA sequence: TGTGCCACCAGCCGGCGGGGGGGCTCCTACAATGAGCAGTTCTTC.

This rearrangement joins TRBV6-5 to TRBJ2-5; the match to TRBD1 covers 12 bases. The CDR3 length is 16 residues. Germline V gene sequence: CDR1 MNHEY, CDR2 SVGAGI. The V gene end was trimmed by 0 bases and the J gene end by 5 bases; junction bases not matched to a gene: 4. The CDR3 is CASSYSGTGGSETQYF. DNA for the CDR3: TGTGCCAGCAGTTACTCGGGGACAGGGGGCTCGGAGACCCAGTACTTC.

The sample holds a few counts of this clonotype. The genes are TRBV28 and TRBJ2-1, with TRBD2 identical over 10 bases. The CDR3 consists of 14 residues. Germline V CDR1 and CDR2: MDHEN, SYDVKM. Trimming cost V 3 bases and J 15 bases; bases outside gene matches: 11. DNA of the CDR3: TGTGCCAGCAGTTTGATTTCGGGACTAGCGTCAGCGTTCTTC. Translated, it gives CASSLISGLASAFF.

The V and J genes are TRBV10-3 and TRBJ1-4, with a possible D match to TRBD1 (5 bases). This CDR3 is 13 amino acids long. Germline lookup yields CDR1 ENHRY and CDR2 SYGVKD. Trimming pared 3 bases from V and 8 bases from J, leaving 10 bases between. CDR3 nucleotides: TGTGCCATCAGTGATACCCGGGACGAAAAACTGTTTTTT. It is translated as CAISDTRDEKLFF.

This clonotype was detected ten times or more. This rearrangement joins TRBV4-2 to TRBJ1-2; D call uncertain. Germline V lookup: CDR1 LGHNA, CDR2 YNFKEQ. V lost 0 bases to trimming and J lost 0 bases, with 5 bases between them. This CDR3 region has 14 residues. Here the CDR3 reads CASSQDGSNYGYTF. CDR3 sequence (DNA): TGTGCCAGCAGCCAAGATGGATCTAACTATGGCTACACCTTC.

The CDR3 reads CASSQDYGGLDEQFF. In DNA, the CDR3 is TGTGCCAGCAGCCAAGATTACGGGGGGCTCGATGAGCAGTTCTTC. V is TRBV14 and J is TRBJ2-1; D might be TRBD2 (7 bases). The CDR3 has 15 amino acids. Germline V gene lookup returns CDR1 SGHDN and CDR2 FVKESK. The ends were cut back, 0 bases at V and 8 bases at J, with 14 bases in the middle.

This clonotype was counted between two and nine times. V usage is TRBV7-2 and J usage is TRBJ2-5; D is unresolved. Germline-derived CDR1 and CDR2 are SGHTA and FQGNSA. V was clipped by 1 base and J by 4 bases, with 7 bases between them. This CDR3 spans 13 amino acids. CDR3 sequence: CASSLVHGETQYF. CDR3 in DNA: TGTGCCAGCAGCTTAGTGCATGGAGAGACCCAGTACTTC.

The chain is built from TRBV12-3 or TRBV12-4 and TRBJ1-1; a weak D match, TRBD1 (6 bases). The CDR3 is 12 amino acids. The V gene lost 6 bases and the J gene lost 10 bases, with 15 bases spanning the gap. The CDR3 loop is CASSDRGAPAFF. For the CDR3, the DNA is TGTGCCAGCAGCGACCGGGGGGCCCCAGCTTTCTTT.

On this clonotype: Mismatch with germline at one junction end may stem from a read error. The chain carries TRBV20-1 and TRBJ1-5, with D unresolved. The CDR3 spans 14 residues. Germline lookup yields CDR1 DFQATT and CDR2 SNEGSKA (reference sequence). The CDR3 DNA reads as TGTGGGGTCGGTGGGGAGCGCAGCAATCAGCCCCAGCATTTT. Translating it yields CGVGGERSNQPQHF.

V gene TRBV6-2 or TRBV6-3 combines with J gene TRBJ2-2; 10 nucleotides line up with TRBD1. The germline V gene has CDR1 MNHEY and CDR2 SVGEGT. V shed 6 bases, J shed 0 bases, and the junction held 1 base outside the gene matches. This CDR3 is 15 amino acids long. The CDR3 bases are TGTGCCAGCAGGACAGGGGGCACGAACACCGGGGAGCTGTTTTTT. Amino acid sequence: CASRTGGTNTGELFF.

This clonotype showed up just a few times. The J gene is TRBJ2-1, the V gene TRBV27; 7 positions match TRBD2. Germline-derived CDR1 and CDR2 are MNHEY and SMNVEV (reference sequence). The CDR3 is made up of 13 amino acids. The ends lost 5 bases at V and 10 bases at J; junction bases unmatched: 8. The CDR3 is CASSPLMGGEQFF. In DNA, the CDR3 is TGTGCCAGCAGTCCGCTCATGGGAGGGGAGCAGTTCTTC.

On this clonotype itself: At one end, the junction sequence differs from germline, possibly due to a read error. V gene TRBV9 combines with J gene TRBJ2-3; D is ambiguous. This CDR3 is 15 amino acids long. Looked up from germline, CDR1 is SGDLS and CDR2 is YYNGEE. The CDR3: CAGSIGTTSTDTQYF. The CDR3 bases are TGTGCCGGCAGTATCGGTACTACTAGCACAGATACGCAGTATTTT.

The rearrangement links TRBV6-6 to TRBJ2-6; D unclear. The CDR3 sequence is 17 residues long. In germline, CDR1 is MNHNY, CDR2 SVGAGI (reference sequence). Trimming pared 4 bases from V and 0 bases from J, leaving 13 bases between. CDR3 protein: CASSSPATDSGANVLTF. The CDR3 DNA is TGTGCCAGCAGTTCCCCCGCGACGGACTCTGGGGCCAACGTCCTGACTTTC.

The CDR3 region has the DNA TGTGCCAGCAGAGGAGGGGGGCAGCCCGGGTCACCCCTCCACTTT. Its translation is CASRGGGQPGSPLHF. The chain couples TRBV7-2 to TRBJ1-6; a possible D gene is TRBD1 (6 bases). V was shortened by 6 bases and J by 10 bases, with 19 bases between the two germline ends. The germline CDR1 and CDR2 sequences are SGHTA and FQGNSA. This CDR3 region has 15 residues.